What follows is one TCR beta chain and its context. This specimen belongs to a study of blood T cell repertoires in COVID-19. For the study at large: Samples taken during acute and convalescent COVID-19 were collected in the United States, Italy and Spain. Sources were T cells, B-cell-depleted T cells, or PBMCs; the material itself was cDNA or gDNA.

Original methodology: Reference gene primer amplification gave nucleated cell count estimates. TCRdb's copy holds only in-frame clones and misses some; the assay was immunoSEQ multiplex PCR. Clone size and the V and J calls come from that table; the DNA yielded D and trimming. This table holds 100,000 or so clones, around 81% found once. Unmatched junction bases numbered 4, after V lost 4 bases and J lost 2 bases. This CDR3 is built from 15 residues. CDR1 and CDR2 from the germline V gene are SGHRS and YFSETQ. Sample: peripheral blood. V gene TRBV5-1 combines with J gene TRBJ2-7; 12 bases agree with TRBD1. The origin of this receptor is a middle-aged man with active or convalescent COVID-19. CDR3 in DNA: TGCGCCAGCAGCCAAGGGACAGGGGGCACCTACGAGCAGTACTTC. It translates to CASSQGTGGTYEQYF.